Presented here are 2 T cell receptor beta chains from one specimen sequenced in a study of identical twins. TCRdb reanalysed the 5' RACE reads using MiXCR and keeps one entry per CDR3 protein. This table holds roughly 250,000 distinct CDR3 sequences, 6% to 8% found once. The same sample was also studied in work on yellow fever vaccine responses in identical twins.

The sample taken for sequencing was CD8+ T cells sorted from blood. These receptors were collected from a woman aged 18-30 years in good health.

This clonotype was counted many times. The chain recombines TRBV12-3 or TRBV12-4 with TRBJ2-6; D possibly corresponds to TRBD1 (6 bases). The CDR3 contains 17 residues. V was shortened by 5 bases and J by 3 bases, with 17 bases between the two germline ends. DNA for the CDR3: TGTGCCAGCAGTATGGGTCAGGGGATTCATGGGGCCAACGTCCTGACTTTC. It translates to CASSMGQGIHGANVLTF.

Of note for this clonotype: One junction end does not reproduce the germline sequence, and a read error may be involved. The chain carries TRBV7-8 and TRBJ2-1; D perhaps matches TRBD2 (5 bases). This CDR3 is built from 13 residues. CDR1 SGHVS and CDR2 FQNEAQ come from the germline V gene. This chain's CDR3 is CASTLHGSDEQFF. The CDR3, as DNA: TGTGCCAGCACCTTACACGGTAGCGATGAGCAGTTCTTC.